The subject of this entry is one TCR beta chain. The V segment lost 3 bases and the J segment 5 bases; nucleotides outside the gene matches: 21. The CDR3 is 20 amino acids. From germline, CDR1 is KGHSH and CDR2 LQKENI. These data are taken from a study of blood T cell repertoires in COVID-19. Study at large: T cells, B-cell-depleted T cells, or PBMCs supplied cDNA or gDNA.

Some clones are missing from TCRdb's copy, which holds only in-frame ones; the method was immunoSEQ multiplex PCR. The sample records tens of thousands of clones, about 80% being singletons. The sequenced sample was peripheral blood. The receptor was isolated from a human donor in a cohort sampled during active COVID-19. This rearrangement joins TRBV18 to TRBJ1-2, with 10 bases lining up with TRBD1. The CDR3 nucleotides are TGTGCCAGCTCACCCGGTCCTTCAGACAGGGGGCTACCGATCACATATGGCTACACCTTC. As protein: CASSPGPSDRGLPITYGYTF.